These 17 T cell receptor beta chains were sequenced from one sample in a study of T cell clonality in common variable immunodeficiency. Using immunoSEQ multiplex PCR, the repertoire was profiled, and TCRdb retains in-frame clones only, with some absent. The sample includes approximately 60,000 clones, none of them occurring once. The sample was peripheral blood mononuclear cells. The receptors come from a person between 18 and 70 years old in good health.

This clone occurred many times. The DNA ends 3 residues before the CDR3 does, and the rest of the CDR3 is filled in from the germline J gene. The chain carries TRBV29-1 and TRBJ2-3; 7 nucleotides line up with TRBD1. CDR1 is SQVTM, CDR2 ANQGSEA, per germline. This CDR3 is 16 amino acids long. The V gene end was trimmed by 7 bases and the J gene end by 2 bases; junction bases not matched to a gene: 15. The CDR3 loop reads CSAYDGPGQITDTQYF. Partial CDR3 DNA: TGCAGCGCCTATGATGGTCCGGGACAGATCACAGATACG.

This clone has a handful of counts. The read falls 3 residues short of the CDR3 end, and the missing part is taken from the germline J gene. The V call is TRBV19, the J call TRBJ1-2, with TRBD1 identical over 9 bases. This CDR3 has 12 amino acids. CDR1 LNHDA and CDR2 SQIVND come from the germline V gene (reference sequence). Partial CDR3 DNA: TGTGCCAGTAGTATGAACAGGGGGCAC. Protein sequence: CASSMNRGH. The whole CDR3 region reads CASSMNRGHYTF.

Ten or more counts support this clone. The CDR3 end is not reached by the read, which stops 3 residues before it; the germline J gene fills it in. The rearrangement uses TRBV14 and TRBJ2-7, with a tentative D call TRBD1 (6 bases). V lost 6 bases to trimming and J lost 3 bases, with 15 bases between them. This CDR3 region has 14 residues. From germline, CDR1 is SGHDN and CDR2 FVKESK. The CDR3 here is CASSPDSRIYEQYF. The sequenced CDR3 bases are TGTGCCAGCAGTCCGGACAGCCGGATCTACGAG.

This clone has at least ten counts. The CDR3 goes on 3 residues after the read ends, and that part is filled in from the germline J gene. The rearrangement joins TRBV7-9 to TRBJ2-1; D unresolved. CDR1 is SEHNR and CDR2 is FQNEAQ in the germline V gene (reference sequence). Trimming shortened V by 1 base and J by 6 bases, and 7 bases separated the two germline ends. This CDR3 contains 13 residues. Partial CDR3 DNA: TGTGCCAGCAGCTTAGAATTAATCAATGAG. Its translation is CASSLELINE. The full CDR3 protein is CASSLELINEQFF.

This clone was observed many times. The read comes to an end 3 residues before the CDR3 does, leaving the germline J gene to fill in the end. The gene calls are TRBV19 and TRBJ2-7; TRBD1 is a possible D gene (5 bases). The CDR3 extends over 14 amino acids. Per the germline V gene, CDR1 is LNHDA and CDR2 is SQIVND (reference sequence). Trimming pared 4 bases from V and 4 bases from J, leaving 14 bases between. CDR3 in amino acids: CASSRQDTLYEQYF. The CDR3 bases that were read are TGTGCCAGTAGTAGGCAGGACACATTATACGAG.

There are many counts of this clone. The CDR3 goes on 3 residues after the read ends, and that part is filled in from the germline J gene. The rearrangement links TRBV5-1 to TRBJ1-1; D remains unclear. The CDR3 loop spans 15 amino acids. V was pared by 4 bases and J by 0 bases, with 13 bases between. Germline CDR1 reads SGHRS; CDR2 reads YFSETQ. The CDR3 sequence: CASSAAPRMNTEAFF. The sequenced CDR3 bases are TGCGCCAGCAGCGCGGCTCCCCGGATGAACACTGAA.

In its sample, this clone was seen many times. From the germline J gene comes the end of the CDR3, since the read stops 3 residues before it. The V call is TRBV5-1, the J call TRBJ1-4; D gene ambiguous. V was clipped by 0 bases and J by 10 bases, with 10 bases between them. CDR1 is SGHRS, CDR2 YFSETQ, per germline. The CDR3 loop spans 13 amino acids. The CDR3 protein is CASSLEGGGKLFF. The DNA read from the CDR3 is TGCGCCAGCAGCTTGGAGGGTGGTGGAAAA.

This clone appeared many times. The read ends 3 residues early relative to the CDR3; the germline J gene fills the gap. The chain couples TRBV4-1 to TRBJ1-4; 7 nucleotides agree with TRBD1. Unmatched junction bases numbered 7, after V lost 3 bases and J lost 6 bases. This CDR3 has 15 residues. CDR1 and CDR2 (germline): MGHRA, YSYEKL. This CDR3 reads CASSQETGYDEKLFF. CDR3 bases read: TGCGCCAGCAGCCAGGAGACAGGGTATGATGAAAAA.

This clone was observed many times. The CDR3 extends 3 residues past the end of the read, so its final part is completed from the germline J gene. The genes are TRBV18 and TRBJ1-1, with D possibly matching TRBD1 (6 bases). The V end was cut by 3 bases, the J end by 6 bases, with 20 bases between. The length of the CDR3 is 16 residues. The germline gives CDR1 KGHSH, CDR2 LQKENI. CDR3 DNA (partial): TGTGCCAGCTCACCGACAACCCACAGGGATAGTCCTGAA. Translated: CASSPTTHRDSPE. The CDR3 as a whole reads CASSPTTHRDSPEAFF.

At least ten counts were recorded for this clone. This chain's CDR3 is CASSIRQVWNTEAFF. The DNA read from the CDR3 is TGTGCCAGTAGTATAAGACAGGTTTGGAACACTGAA. J is TRBJ1-1 and V is TRBV19; weak D call: TRBD1 (6 bases). The read terminates 3 residues before the CDR3 end, so the remaining end is supplied by the germline J gene. There are 15 residues in the CDR3. The germline gives CDR1 LNHDA, CDR2 SQIVND (reference sequence). The V and J ends lost 2 bases and 1 base respectively, with 11 bases between them.

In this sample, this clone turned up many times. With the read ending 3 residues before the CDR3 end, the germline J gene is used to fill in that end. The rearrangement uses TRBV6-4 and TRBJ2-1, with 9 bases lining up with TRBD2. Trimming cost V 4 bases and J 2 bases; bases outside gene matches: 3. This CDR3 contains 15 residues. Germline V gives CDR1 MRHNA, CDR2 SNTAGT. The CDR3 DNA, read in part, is TGTGCCAGCAGTGTAGCGGGAGAGACCTACAATGAG. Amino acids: CASSVAGETYNE. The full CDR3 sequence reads CASSVAGETYNEQFF.

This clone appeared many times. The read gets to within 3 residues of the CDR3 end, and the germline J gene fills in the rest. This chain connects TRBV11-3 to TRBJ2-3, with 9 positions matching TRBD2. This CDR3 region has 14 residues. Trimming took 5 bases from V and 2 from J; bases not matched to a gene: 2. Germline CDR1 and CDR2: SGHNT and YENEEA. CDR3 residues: CASSGGGVTDTQYF. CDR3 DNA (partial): TGTGCCAGCAGCGGCGGGGGGGTCACAGATACG.

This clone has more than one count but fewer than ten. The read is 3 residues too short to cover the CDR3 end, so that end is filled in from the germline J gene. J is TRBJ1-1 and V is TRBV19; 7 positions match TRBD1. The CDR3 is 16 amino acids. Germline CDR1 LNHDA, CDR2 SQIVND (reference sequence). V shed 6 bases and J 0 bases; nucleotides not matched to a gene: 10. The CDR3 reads CASRTDRDKMNTEAFF. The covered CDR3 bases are TGTGCCAGTAGAACCGACAGGGATAAAATGAACACTGAA.

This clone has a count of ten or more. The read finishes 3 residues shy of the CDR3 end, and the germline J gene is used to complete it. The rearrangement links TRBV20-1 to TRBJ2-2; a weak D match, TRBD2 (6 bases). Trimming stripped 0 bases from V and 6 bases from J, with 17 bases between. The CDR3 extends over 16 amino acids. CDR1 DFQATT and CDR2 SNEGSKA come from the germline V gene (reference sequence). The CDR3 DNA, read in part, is TGCAGTGCTAGAGATGCGGGGCGCGATACGGCCGGGGAG. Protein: CSARDAGRDTAGE. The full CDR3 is CSARDAGRDTAGELFF.

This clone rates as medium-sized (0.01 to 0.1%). CDR3 amino acids: CSVEVWDSSYNEQFF. CDR3 DNA (partial): TGCAGCGTTGAGGTGTGGGACAGCTCCTACAATGAG. The chain recombines TRBV29-1 with TRBJ2-1; 7 bases map to TRBD1. The read comes to an end 3 residues before the CDR3 does, leaving the germline J gene to fill in the end. J lost 0 bases, V lost 3 bases, and 5 bases had no gene match. The CDR3 runs 15 residues. Germline loops: CDR1 SQVTM, CDR2 ANQGSEA.

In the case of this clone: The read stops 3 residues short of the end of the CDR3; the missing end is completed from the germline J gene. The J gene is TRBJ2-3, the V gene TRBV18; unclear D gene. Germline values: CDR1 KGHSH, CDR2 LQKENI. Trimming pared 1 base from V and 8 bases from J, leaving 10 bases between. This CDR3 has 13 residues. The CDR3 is CASSPLSEGTQYF. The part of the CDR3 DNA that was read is TGTGCCAGCTCACCACTTTCCGAAGGTACG.

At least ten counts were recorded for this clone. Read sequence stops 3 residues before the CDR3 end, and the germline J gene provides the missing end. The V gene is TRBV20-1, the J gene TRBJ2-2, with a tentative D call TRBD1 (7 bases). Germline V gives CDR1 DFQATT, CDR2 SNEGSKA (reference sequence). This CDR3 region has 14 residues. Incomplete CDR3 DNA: TGCAGTGCTAGAGGCGGGACAGTTGAGGAAAAG. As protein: CSARGGTVEEK. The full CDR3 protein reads CSARGGTVEEKLFF.